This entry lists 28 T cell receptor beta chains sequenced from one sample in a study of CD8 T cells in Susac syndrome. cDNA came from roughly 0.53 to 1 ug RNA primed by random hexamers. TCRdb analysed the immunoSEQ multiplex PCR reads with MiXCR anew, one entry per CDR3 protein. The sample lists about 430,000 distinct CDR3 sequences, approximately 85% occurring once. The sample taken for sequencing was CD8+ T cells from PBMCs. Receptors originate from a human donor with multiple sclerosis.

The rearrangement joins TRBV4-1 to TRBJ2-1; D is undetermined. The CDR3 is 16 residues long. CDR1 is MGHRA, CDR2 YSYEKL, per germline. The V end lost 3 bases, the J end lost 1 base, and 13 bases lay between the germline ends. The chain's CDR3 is CASSQPTMKSYNEQFF. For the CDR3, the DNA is TGCGCCAGCAGCCAGCCGACCATGAAGTCCTACAATGAGCAGTTCTTC.

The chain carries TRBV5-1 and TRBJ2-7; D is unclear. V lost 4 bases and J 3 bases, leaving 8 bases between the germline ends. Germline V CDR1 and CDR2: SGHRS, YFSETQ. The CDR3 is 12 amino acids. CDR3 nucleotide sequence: TGCGCCAGCAGCCCCGATGACTACGAGCAGTACTTC. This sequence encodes CASSPDDYEQYF.

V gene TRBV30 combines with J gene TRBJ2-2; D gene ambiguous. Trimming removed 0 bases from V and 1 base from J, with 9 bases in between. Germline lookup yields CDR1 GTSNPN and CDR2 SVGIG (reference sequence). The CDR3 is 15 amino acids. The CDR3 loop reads CAWSVGVKNTGELFF. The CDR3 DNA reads TGTGCCTGGAGTGTTGGGGTGAAGAACACCGGGGAGCTGTTTTTT. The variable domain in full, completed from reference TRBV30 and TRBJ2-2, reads SQTIHQWPATLVQPVGSPLSLECTVEGTSNPNLYWYRQAAGRGLQLLFYSVGIGQISSEVPQNLSASRPQDRQFILSSKKLLLSDSGFYLCAWSVGVKNTGELFFGEGSRLTVL.

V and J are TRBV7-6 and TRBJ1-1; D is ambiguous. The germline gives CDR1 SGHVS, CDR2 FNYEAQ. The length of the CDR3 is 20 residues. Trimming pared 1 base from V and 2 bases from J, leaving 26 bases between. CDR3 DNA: TGTGCCAGCAGCTTAGATTATTCGCGAAGCCAGGTTCCCCTCAACACTGAAGCTTTCTTT. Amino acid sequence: CASSLDYSRSQVPLNTEAFF. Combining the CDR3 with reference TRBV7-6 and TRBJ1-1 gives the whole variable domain GAGVSQSPRYKVTKRGQDVALRCDPISGHVSLYWYRQALGQGPEFLTYFNYEAQQDKSGLPNDRFSAERPEGSISTLTIQRTEQRDSAMYRCASSLDYSRSQVPLNTEAFFGQGTRLTVV.

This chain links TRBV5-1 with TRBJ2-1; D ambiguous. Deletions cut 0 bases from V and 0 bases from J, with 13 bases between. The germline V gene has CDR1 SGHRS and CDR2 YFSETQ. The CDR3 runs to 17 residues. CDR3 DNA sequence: TGCGCCAGCAGCTTGGCCTGGCAGATGAGCTCCTACAATGAGCAGTTCTTC. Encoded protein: CASSLAWQMSSYNEQFF.

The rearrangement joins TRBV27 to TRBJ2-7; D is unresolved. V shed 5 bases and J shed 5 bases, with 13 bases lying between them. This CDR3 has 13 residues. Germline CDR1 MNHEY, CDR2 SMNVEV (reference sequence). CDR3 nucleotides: TGTGCCAGCAGTCCCCGTATGGAGCACGAGCAGTACTTC. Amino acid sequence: CASSPRMEHEQYF.

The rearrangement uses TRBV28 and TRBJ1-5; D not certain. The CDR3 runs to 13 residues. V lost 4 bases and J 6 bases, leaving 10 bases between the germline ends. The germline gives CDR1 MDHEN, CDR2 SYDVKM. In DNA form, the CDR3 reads TGTGCCAGCAGTTACTCATCTGCTCAGCCCCAGCATTTT. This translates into CASSYSSAQPQHF.

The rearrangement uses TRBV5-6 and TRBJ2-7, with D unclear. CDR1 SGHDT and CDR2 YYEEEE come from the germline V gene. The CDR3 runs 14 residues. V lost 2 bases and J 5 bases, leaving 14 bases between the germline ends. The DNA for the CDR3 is TGTGCCAGCAGCTTTCGCCCACAAGGAGACGAGCAGTACTTC. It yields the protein CASSFRPQGDEQYF.

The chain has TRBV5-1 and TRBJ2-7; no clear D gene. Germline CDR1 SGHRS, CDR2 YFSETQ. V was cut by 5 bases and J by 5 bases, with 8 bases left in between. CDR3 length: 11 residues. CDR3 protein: CASRVRDEQYF. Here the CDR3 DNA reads TGCGCCAGCAGGGTCCGAGACGAGCAGTACTTC.

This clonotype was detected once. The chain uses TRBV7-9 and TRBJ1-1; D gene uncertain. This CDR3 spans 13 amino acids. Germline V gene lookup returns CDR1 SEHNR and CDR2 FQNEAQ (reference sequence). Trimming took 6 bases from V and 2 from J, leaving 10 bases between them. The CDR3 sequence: CASRLAANTEAFF. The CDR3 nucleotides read TGTGCCAGCAGGCTGGCAGCAAACACTGAAGCTTTCTTT.

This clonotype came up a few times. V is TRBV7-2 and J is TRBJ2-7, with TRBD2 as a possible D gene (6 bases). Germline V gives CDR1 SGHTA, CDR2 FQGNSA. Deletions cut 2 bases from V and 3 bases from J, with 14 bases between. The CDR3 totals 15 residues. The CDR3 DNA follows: TGTGCCAGCAGCTTACCCCACTTCGGGGGCTACGAGCAGTACTTC. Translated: CASSLPHFGGYEQYF.

This chain's CDR3 is CASRTSTSGGPTDTQYF. Here the CDR3 DNA reads TGTGCCAGCAGGACCTCGACTAGCGGGGGGCCCACAGATACGCAGTATTTT. This chain links TRBV6-1 with TRBJ2-3, with 13 nucleotides matching TRBD2. This CDR3 region has 17 residues. J lost 2 bases, V lost 6 bases, and 8 bases had no gene match. CDR1 and CDR2 (germline): MNHNS, SASEGT.

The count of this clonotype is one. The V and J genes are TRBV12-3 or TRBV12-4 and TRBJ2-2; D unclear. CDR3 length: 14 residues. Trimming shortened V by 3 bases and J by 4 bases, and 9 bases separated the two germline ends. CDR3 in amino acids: CASSFNFGTGELFF. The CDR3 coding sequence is TGTGCCAGCAGTTTTAATTTTGGCACCGGGGAGCTGTTTTTT.

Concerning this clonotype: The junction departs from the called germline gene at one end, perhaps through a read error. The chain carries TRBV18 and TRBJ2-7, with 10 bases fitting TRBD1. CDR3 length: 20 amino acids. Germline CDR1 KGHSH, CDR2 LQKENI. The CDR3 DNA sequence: TGTGCCAGCTCACCGAGGGACAGGGGTATAGCGGGGTACCTTTCCTGCGAGCAGTACTTC. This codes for CASSPRDRGIAGYLSCEQYF.

CDR3 sequence: CASSLPEETQYF. The CDR3 DNA sequence: TGTGCCAGCAGTTTACCTGAAGAGACCCAGTACTTC. The chain has TRBV28 and TRBJ2-5; unclear D gene. CDR3 size: 12 residues. Trimming removed 2 bases from V and 3 bases from J, with 4 bases in between. Germline V gene data show CDR1 as MDHEN and CDR2 as SYDVKM. Together with reference TRBV28 and TRBJ2-5, the CDR3 gives the full variable domain: DVKVTQSSRYLVKRTGEKVFLECVQDMDHENMFWYRQDPGLGLRLIYFSYDVKMKEKGDIPEGYSVSREKKERFSLILESASTNQTSMYLCASSLPEETQYFGPGTRLLVL.

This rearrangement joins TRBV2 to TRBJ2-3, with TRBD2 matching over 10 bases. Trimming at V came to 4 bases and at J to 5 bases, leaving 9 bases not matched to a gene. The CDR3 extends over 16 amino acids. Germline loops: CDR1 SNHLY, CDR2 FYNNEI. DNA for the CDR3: TGTGCCAGCAGTGTTGAGGCTAGCGGGGGAGGAGATACGCAGTATTTT. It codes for CASSVEASGGGDTQYF. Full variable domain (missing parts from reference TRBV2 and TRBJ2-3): EPEVTQTPSHQVTQMGQEVILRCVPISNHLYFYWYRQILGQKVEFLVSFYNNEISEKSEIFDDQFSVERPDGSNFTLKIRSTKLEDSAMYFCASSVEASGGGDTQYFGPGTRLTVL.

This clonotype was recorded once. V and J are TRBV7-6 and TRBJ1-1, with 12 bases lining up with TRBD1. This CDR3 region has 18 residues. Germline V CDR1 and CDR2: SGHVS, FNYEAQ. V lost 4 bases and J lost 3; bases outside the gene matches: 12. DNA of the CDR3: TGTGCCAGCAGCTACCTCCGGGACAGGGGGCTAGGGGACACTGAAGCTTTCTTT. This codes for CASSYLRDRGLGDTEAFF. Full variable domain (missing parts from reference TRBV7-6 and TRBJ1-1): GAGVSQSPRYKVTKRGQDVALRCDPISGHVSLYWYRQALGQGPEFLTYFNYEAQQDKSGLPNDRFSAERPEGSISTLTIQRTEQRDSAMYRCASSYLRDRGLGDTEAFFGQGTRLTVV.

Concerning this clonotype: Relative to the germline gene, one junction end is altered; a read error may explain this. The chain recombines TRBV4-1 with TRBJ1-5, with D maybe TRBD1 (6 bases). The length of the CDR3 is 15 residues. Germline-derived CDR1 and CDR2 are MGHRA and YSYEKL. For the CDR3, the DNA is TGCGCCAGCGGACGCGCGGGGGGGGCGAATCACCCCCAGCATTTT. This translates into CASGRAGGANHPQHF.

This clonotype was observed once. In DNA form, the CDR3 reads TGTGCCAGCAGTTACTCCGAGGGCGGCGGGGAGCTGTTTTTT. This translates into CASSYSEGGGELFF. The V and J genes are TRBV6-5 and TRBJ2-2; maybe TRBD2 (5 bases). This CDR3 is built from 14 residues. Germline loops: CDR1 MNHEY, CDR2 SVGAGI. Trimming stripped 0 bases from V and 7 bases from J, with 9 bases between.

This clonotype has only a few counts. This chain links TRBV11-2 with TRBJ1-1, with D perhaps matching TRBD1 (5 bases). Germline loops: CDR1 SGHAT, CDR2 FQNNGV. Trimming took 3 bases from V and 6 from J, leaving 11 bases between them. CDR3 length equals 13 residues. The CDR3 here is CASSFVRGAEAFF. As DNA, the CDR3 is TGTGCCAGCAGCTTTGTTCGGGGGGCTGAAGCTTTCTTT.

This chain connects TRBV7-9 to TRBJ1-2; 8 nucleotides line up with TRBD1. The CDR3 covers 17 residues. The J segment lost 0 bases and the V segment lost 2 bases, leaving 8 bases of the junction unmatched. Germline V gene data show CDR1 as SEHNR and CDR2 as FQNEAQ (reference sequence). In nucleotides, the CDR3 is TGTGCCAGCAGCTTACGGACCTCGACAGGGGCTAACTATGGCTACACCTTC. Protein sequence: CASSLRTSTGANYGYTF.

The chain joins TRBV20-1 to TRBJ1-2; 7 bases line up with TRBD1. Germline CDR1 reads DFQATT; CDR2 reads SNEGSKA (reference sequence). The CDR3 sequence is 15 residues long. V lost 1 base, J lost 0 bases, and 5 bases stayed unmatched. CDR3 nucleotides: TGCAGTGCTAGAGTCGCCGGGACAGCTAACTATGGCTACACCTTC. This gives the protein CSARVAGTANYGYTF.

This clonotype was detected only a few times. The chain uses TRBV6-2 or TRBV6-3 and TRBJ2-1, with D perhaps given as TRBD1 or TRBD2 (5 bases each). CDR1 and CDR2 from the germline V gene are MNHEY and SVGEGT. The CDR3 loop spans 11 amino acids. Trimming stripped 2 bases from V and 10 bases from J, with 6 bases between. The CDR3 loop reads CASSYGTEQFF. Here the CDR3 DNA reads TGTGCCAGCAGTTACGGGACCGAGCAGTTCTTC.

The chain's CDR3 is CASSQGEWTSGMNEQFF. The CDR3 DNA reads as TGCGCCAGCAGCCAAGGCGAATGGACTAGCGGGATGAATGAGCAGTTCTTC. The chain is built from TRBV4-1 and TRBJ2-1; 12 bases align to TRBD2. The CDR3 has 17 residues. Germline CDR1 is MGHRA and CDR2 is YSYEKL. The V and J ends lost 1 base and 7 bases, in that order; junction bases with no gene match: 8.

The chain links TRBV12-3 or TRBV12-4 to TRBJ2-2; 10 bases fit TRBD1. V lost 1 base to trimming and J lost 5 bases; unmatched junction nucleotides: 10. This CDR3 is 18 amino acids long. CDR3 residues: CASSLECCGTGVTGELFF. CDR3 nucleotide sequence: TGTGCCAGCAGTTTAGAATGTTGTGGGACAGGGGTGACCGGGGAGCTGTTTTTT.

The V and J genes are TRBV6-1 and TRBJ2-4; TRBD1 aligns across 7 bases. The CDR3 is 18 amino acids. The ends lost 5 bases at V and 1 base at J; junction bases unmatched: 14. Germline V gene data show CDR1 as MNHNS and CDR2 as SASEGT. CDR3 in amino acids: CASSRYYRGSSAKNIQYF. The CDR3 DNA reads TGTGCCAGCAGTCGCTACTACAGGGGTAGTTCGGCCAAAAACATTCAGTACTTC.

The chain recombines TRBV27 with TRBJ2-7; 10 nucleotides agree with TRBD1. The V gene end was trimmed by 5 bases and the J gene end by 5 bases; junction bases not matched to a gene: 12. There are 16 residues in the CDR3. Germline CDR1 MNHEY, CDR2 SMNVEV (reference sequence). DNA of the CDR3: TGTGCCAGCAGTCTAGCACCGGGACAGGGGACCGACGAGCAGTACTTC. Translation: CASSLAPGQGTDEQYF.

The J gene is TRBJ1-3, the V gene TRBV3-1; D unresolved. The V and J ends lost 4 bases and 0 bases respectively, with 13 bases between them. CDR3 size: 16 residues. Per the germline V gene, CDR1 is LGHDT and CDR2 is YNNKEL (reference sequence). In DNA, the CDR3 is TGTGCCAGCAGCCGTTGGAAACCTTCCTCTGGAAACACCATATATTTT. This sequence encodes CASSRWKPSSGNTIYF.